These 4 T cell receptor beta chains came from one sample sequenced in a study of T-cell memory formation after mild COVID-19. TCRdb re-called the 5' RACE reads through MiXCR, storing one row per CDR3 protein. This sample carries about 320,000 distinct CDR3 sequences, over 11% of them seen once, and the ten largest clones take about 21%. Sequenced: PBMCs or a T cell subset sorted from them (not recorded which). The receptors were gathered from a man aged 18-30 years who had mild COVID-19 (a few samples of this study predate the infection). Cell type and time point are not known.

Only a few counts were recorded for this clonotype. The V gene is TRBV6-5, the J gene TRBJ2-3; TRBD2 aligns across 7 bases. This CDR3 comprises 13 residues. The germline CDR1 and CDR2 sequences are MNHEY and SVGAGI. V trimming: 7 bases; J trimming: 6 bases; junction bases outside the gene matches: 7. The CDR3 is CASNPPGGDTQYF. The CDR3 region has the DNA TGTGCCAGCAACCCCCCCGGGGGGGATACGCAGTATTTT.

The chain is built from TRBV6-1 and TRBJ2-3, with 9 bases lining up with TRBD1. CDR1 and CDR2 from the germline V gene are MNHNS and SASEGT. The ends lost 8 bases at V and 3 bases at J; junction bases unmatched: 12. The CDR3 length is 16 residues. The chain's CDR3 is CASRPGTGYGTDTQYF. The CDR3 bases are TGTGCCAGCCGTCCCGGGACAGGGTATGGGACAGATACGCAGTATTTT.

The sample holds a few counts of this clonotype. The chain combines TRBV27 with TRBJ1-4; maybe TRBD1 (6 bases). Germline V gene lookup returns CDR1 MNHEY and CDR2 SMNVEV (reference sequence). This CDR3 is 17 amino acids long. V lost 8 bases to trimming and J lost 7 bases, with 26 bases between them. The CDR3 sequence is CASQRGTERRWGEKLFF. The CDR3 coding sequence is TGTGCCAGCCAAAGGGGGACCGAACGAAGGTGGGGTGAAAAACTGTTTTTT.

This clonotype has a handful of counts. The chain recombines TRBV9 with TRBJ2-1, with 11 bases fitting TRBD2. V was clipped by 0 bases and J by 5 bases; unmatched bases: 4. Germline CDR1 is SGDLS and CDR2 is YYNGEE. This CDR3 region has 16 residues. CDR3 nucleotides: TGTGCCAGCAGCGTAGAGCCACTAGCGGGGGACAATGAGCAGTTCTTC. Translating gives CASSVEPLAGDNEQFF.